What follows are 28 T cell receptor beta chains derived from one specimen sequenced in a study of PD-L1 blockade in urothelial cancer. Generated by immunoSEQ multiplex PCR, the TCRdb table keeps only in-frame clones and is missing some. Of 45,000 to 60,000 clones in the sample, 70% to 90% were seen once. The sequencing used PBMCs, collected around atezolizumab (anti-PD-L1) treatment. The receptors derive from a man between 60 and 75 years old with urothelial cancer.

This rearrangement joins TRBV28 to TRBJ1-1, with 10 nucleotides matching TRBD1. The germline V gene encodes CDR1 MDHEN and CDR2 SYDVKM. This CDR3 has 16 residues. V shed 1 base, J shed 2 bases, and the junction held 4 bases outside the gene matches. This chain's CDR3 is CASSLLGTGDNTEAFF. CDR3 bases: TGTGCCAGCAGTTTATTGGGGACAGGGGATAACACTGAAGCTTTCTTT.

The CDR3 sequence: CASREGGRQPQHF. DNA for the CDR3: TGTGCCAGTAGGGAGGGAGGTAGACAGCCCCAGCATTTT. The chain combines TRBV19 with TRBJ1-5; D unresolved. The V gene's germline CDR1 is LNHDA and CDR2 SQIVND (reference sequence). Deletions cut 6 bases from V and 7 bases from J, with 13 bases between. The CDR3 extends over 13 amino acids.

The V and J genes are TRBV19 and TRBJ2-1, with a tentative D call TRBD2 (7 bases). V lost 4 bases, J lost 0 bases, and 16 bases lay in between. Per germline, CDR1 LNHDA and CDR2 SQIVND (reference sequence). The CDR3 covers 17 residues. The CDR3 loop reads CASSRAGAMNSYNEQFF. CDR3 nucleotide sequence: TGTGCCAGTAGTAGGGCGGGGGCTATGAACTCCTACAATGAGCAGTTCTTC.

This chain connects TRBV27 to TRBJ2-7, with 11 nucleotides matching TRBD2. This CDR3 has 16 amino acids. Trimming cost V 3 bases and J 2 bases; bases outside gene matches: 6. Looked up from germline, CDR1 is MNHEY and CDR2 is SMNVEV (reference sequence). In DNA, the CDR3 is TGTGCCAGCAGTTTTAGCGGGGGGGCCGCCCCCTACGAGCAGTACTTC. Amino acids: CASSFSGGAAPYEQYF.

The genes are TRBV6-6 and TRBJ2-3; 9 positions match TRBD2. Germline CDR1 reads MNHNY; CDR2 reads SVGAGI (reference sequence). V dropped 2 bases and J dropped 4; count of bases not matched to a gene: 7. This CDR3 has 16 amino acids. CDR3: CASSYGGGGAADTQYF. The CDR3 nucleotides read TGTGCCAGCAGTTACGGCGGCGGGGGGGCCGCAGATACGCAGTATTTT.

This clone has just a few counts. This chain joins TRBV21-1 and TRBJ1-5; the D segment call TRBD1 is taken from the table without a DNA check. TRBV21-1 is labeled a pseudogene. This CDR3 comprises 16 residues. This CDR3 is CASSIRDRGDNQPQHF. The CDR3, as DNA: TGTGCCAGCAGCATCCGGGACAGGGGGGACAATCAGCCCCAGCATTTT.

The chain recombines TRBV4-3 with TRBJ1-2; D unclear. Germline V gene sequence: CDR1 LGHNA, CDR2 YSLEER. The ends were cut back, 0 bases at V and 4 bases at J, with 9 bases in the middle. This CDR3 contains 14 residues. The DNA for the CDR3 is TGCGCCAGCAGCCAAGACCCCGCGGTCTATGGCTACACCTTC. Translated, it gives CASSQDPAVYGYTF.

The gene calls are TRBV9 and TRBJ2-4, with D tentatively TRBD2 (6 bases). The germline gives CDR1 SGDLS, CDR2 YYNGEE. This CDR3 comprises 18 residues. V shed 4 bases and J shed 0 bases, with 20 bases lying between them. In nucleotides, the CDR3 is TGTGCCAGCAGCCCCAGAGCCGCGGCGGGAAAAGCCAAAAACATTCAGTACTTC. Translated: CASSPRAAAGKAKNIQYF.

The chain is built from TRBV30 and TRBJ2-5; TRBD1 matches at 10 bases. The CDR3 spans 14 residues. Germline trimming cut 3 bases from V and 5 bases from J; bases unmatched to any gene: 6. Germline V gives CDR1 GTSNPN, CDR2 SVGIG (reference sequence). The CDR3 here is CAWSTTGGWETQYF. In nucleotides, the CDR3 is TGTGCCTGGAGCACGACAGGGGGCTGGGAGACCCAGTACTTC.

The chain combines TRBV7-9 with TRBJ1-1; a weak D match, TRBD1 (6 bases). Trimming cost V 5 bases and J 1 base, with 11 bases left between them. Germline CDR1 is SEHNR and CDR2 is FQNEAQ (reference sequence). The CDR3 length is 14 residues. CDR3 sequence: CASSRGQSNTEAFF. The CDR3 DNA reads as TGTGCCAGCAGCAGAGGACAGTCGAACACTGAAGCTTTCTTT.

Regarding this clone: Mismatch with germline at one junction end may stem from a read error. CDR3 DNA: TGTGCTAGCAGCCGGAGCGGGGGGGCCTGGGAGACCCAGTACTTC. Translation gives CASSRSGGAWETQYF. The V call is TRBV7-7, the J call TRBJ2-5, with 10 bases fitting TRBD2. CDR1 is SSHAT and CDR2 is FNYEAQ in the germline V gene (reference sequence). The CDR3 extends over 15 amino acids.

The chain recombines TRBV10-3 with TRBJ2-1, with 12 bases matching TRBD1. Germline CDR1 reads ENHRY; CDR2 reads SYGVKD. V was pared by 6 bases and J by 6 bases, with 6 bases of the junction left unmatched. CDR3 size: 15 residues. CDR3 bases: TGTGCCATCAGCTTGGGGACAGGGGGCTTCAATGAGCAGTTCTTC. It codes for CAISLGTGGFNEQFF.

The rearrangement uses TRBV9 and TRBJ2-5; 14 bases are a match to TRBD2. V was clipped by 4 bases and J by 1 base; unmatched bases: 3. Germline values: CDR1 SGDLS, CDR2 YYNGEE. The CDR3 totals 16 residues. The CDR3 nucleotides read TGTGCCAGCAGCCAGGGACTAGCGGGGGCCCAAGAGACCCAGTACTTC. Translation: CASSQGLAGAQETQYF.

The chain is built from TRBV5-6 and TRBJ2-2; 9 nucleotides match TRBD1. V was pared by 2 bases and J by 0 bases, with 2 bases of the junction left unmatched. Germline V CDR1 and CDR2: SGHDT, YYEEEE. The CDR3 is made up of 16 amino acids. The CDR3 sequence is CASSFRTGANTGELFF. CDR3 nucleotide sequence: TGTGCCAGCAGCTTTCGGACAGGGGCGAACACCGGGGAGCTGTTTTTT.

The chain employs TRBV20-1 and TRBJ2-7; D unclear. Germline V CDR1 and CDR2: DFQATT, SNEGSKA (reference sequence). The CDR3 contains 10 residues. V shed 3 bases and J shed 10 bases, with 10 bases lying between them. The CDR3 protein is CSASEFCQYF. The CDR3 nucleotides are TGCAGTGCTAGCGAGTTTTGCCAGTACTTC.

The V gene is TRBV28, the J gene TRBJ2-7, with D tentatively TRBD1 (5 bases). This CDR3 has 16 residues. V lost 7 bases and J 2 bases, leaving 21 bases between the germline ends. Germline values: CDR1 MDHEN, CDR2 SYDVKM. CDR3: CASKDNTGTLAYEQYF. Here the CDR3 DNA reads TGTGCCAGCAAAGACAACACAGGAACGCTGGCCTACGAGCAGTACTTC.

The V and J genes are TRBV5-1 and TRBJ1-1, with 8 bases fitting TRBD1. Germline V gene lookup returns CDR1 SGHRS and CDR2 YFSETQ. V was clipped by 4 bases and J by 4 bases; unmatched bases: 6. The length of the CDR3 is 14 residues. The CDR3 is CASSLGQGGTEAFF. In DNA form, the CDR3 reads TGCGCCAGCAGCCTCGGACAGGGCGGCACTGAAGCTTTCTTT.

The chain couples TRBV7-2 to TRBJ1-4; D is undetermined. Looked up from germline, CDR1 is SGHTA and CDR2 is FQGNSA. This CDR3 spans 13 amino acids. V dropped 2 bases and J dropped 6 bases, with 7 bases sitting between them. In DNA form, the CDR3 reads TGTGCCAGCAGCTTATCCCTCGATGAAAAACTGTTTTTT. Translated: CASSLSLDEKLFF.

This clone was seen a single time. The J gene is TRBJ2-2, the V gene TRBV2; 7 bases are shared with TRBD1. The CDR3 length is 15 residues. Trimming cost V 5 bases and J 1 base; bases outside gene matches: 4. The V gene's germline CDR1 is SNHLY and CDR2 FYNNEI. The DNA of the CDR3 is TGTGCCAGCAGTTCCCAGGGGGTGAACACCGGGGAGCTGTTTTTT. Translation: CASSSQGVNTGELFF.

V gene TRBV6-6 combines with J gene TRBJ2-1; D uncertain. The CDR3 is made up of 12 amino acids. V was cut by 4 bases and J by 9 bases, with 10 bases left in between. The germline gives CDR1 MNHNY, CDR2 SVGAGI (reference sequence). The CDR3 DNA is TGTGCCAGCAGTTCCCGAGGTTTTGAGCAGTTCTTC. Amino acid sequence: CASSSRGFEQFF.

The rearrangement uses TRBV28 and TRBJ1-6; a possible D gene is TRBD1 (6 bases). V shed 7 bases and J shed 3 bases, with 16 bases lying between them. CDR1 and CDR2 (germline): MDHEN, SYDVKM. The length of the CDR3 is 16 residues. The CDR3 spells CASTYRARGYNSPLHF. CDR3 DNA sequence: TGTGCCAGCACATACAGGGCTAGAGGCTATAATTCACCCCTCCACTTT.

The chain has TRBV27 and TRBJ1-6; the match to TRBD1 covers 7 bases. The V and J ends lost 1 base and 5 bases, in that order; junction bases with no gene match: 2. The CDR3 runs 15 residues. Looked up from germline, CDR1 is MNHEY and CDR2 is SMNVEV (reference sequence). The chain's CDR3 is CASSLFRGDNSPLHF. CDR3 sequence (DNA): TGTGCCAGCAGTTTATTCAGGGGGGATAATTCACCCCTCCACTTT.

This clone was seen once. The chain links TRBV10-3 to TRBJ2-7; 10 bases fit TRBD1. There are 14 residues in the CDR3. Unmatched junction bases numbered 7, after V lost 9 bases and J lost 2 bases. The germline gives CDR1 ENHRY, CDR2 SYGVKD. CDR3 residues: CAMKSDRGAYEQYF. The CDR3 DNA sequence: TGTGCCATGAAATCGGACAGGGGGGCCTACGAGCAGTACTTC.

This chain joins TRBV14 and TRBJ2-1, with 11 bases fitting TRBD2. Trimming at V came to 4 bases and at J to 6 bases, leaving 2 bases not matched to a gene. The CDR3 spans 14 residues. Germline V CDR1 and CDR2: SGHDN, FVKESK. The CDR3 spells CASSRGTSGNEQFF. The CDR3 nucleotides read TGTGCCAGCAGCCGGGGGACTAGCGGCAATGAGCAGTTCTTC.

The chain is built from TRBV5-1 and TRBJ2-6, with D perhaps TRBD2 (5 bases). The CDR3 totals 15 residues. Looked up from germline, CDR1 is SGHRS and CDR2 is YFSETQ. V was cut by 2 bases and J by 4 bases, with 10 bases left in between. Here the CDR3 DNA reads TGCGCCAGCAGCTTTGGAGGATCCGGGGCCAACGTCCTGACTTTC. Its translation is CASSFGGSGANVLTF. The full variable domain, in which reference TRBV5-1 and TRBJ2-6 provide the parts outside the CDR3, is KAGVTQTPRYLIKTRGQQVTLSCSPISGHRSVSWYQQTPGQGLQFLFEYFSETQRNKGNFPGRFSGRQFSNSRSEMNVSTLELGDSALYLCASSFGGSGANVLTFGAGSRLTVL.

The CDR3 DNA follows: TGTGCCAGCAGTTTGGTGAACAGCGGGGTCCTTAATGAAAAACTGTTTTTT. It translates to CASSLVNSGVLNEKLFF. The chain combines TRBV27 with TRBJ1-4; D is undetermined. The CDR3 is 17 amino acids. Per germline, CDR1 MNHEY and CDR2 SMNVEV (reference sequence). Trimming took 3 bases from V and 4 from J, leaving 18 bases between them.

This clone showed up just once. The chain couples TRBV28 to TRBJ2-7; D uncertain. The V and J ends lost 7 bases and 0 bases respectively, with 4 bases between them. Germline V gene lookup returns CDR1 MDHEN and CDR2 SYDVKM. The length of the CDR3 is 11 residues. The CDR3 reads CASTTSYEQYF. CDR3 sequence (DNA): TGTGCCAGCACTACCTCCTACGAGCAGTACTTC.

The genes are TRBV19 and TRBJ1-2; TRBD1 is a possible D gene (5 bases). The CDR3 has 12 amino acids. V shed 1 base and J shed 8 bases, with 8 bases lying between them. Germline V gene data show CDR1 as LNHDA and CDR2 as SQIVND (reference sequence). The CDR3 region has the DNA TGTGCCAGTAGTATAGGACAGTACGGCTACACCTTC. Its translation: CASSIGQYGYTF. Full variable domain (missing parts from reference TRBV19 and TRBJ1-2): DGGITQSPKYLFRKEGQNVTLSCEQNLNHDAMYWYRQDPGQGLRLIYYSQIVNDFQKGDIAEGYSVSREKKESFPLTVTSAQKNPTAFYLCASSIGQYGYTFGSGTRLTVV.